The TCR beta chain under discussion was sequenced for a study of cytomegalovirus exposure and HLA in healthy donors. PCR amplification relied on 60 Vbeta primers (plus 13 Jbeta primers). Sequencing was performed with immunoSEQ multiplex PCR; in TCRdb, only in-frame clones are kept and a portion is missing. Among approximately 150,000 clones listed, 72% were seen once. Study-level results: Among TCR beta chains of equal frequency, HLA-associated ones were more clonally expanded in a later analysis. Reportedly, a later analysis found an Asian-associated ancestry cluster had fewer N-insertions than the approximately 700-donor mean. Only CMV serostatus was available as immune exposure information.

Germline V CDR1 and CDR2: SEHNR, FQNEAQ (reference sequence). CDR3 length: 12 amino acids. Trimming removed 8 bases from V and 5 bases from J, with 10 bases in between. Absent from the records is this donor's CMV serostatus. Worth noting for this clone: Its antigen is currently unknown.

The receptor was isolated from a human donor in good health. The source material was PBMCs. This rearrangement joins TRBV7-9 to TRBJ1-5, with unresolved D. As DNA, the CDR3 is TGTGCCAGCGCGGCCGAGGATCAGCCCCAGCATTTT. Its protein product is CASAAEDQPQHF.